A single sample gave rise to the 16 T cell receptor beta chains below, sequenced in a study of T-cell reconstitution after alpha-beta-depleted transplantation in children. The authors prepared the TCRbeta library with unique molecular identifiers. MiXCR, applied by TCRdb to the PCR reads, yields one record per CDR3 protein. Altogether about 980,000 distinct CDR3 sequences are present, about 31% being singletons, with the ten largest covering about 28%. This material consisted of PBMCs, mostly from graft donor cells, taken 360 days after TCRalphabeta/CD19-depleted stem cell transplant. The receptor source for this set is a boy less than two years old who had a stem cell transplant for SCID, so the T cells may come from the graft donor.

This clonotype was seen a handful of times. The V gene is TRBV5-1, the J gene TRBJ1-6; D not resolved. Germline CDR1 reads SGHRS; CDR2 reads YFSETQ. CDR3 size: 13 residues. V lost 0 bases and J lost 8, with 6 bases in between. The CDR3 DNA sequence: TGCGCCAGCAGCTTGGAGCAGCATTCACCCCTCCACTTT. This codes for CASSLEQHSPLHF.

Only a few counts were recorded for this clonotype. The CDR3 coding sequence is TGTGCCAGCAGCAAGGAGACAGGGAGGGAAAAACTGTTTTTT. Its protein product is CASSKETGREKLFF. The chain employs TRBV12-3 or TRBV12-4 and TRBJ1-4; 7 bases are a match to TRBD1. CDR3 length equals 14 residues. V lost 6 bases to trimming and J lost 8 bases; unmatched junction nucleotides: 9.

The chain is built from TRBV27 and TRBJ1-1; the D gene is possibly TRBD1 (5 bases). The CDR3 is made up of 15 amino acids. With 0 bases removed from V and 4 bases from J, the gap between germline ends came to 12 bases. Per the germline V gene, CDR1 is MNHEY and CDR2 is SMNVEV (reference sequence). DNA of the CDR3: TGTGCCAGCAGTTTATCGAAGGGAGGGGTCACTGAAGCTTTCTTT. Translation gives CASSLSKGGVTEAFF.

The J gene is TRBJ1-2, the V gene TRBV11-2, with a weak D call TRBD1 (5 bases). V gave up 5 bases and J gave up 1 base, with 11 bases separating them. Per germline, CDR1 SGHAT and CDR2 FQNNGV. This CDR3 comprises 14 residues. In DNA, the CDR3 is TGTGCCAGCAGCCCTCAGACAGTTAACTATGGCTACACCTTC. Amino acids: CASSPQTVNYGYTF.

The V call is TRBV20-1, the J call TRBJ1-1; a weak D match, TRBD1 (6 bases). Trimming stripped 3 bases from V and 3 bases from J, with 11 bases between. CDR1 is DFQATT, CDR2 SNEGSKA, per germline (reference sequence). This CDR3 comprises 13 residues. CDR3 DNA sequence: TGCAGTGCTAGTTGGGCAGGGGACACTGAAGCTTTCTTT. Its protein is CSASWAGDTEAFF.

This chain uses TRBV7-3 with TRBJ2-1; no definite D call. The CDR3 consists of 13 residues. Germline assignment: CDR1 SGHTA and CDR2 FQGTGA. Trimming took off 4 bases at V and 7 bases at J, with 11 bases between the two ends. The CDR3 loop is CASSSQYRNEQFF. Here the CDR3 DNA reads TGTGCCAGCAGCTCCCAGTATAGGAATGAGCAGTTCTTC.

This rearrangement joins TRBV10-2 to TRBJ1-5; no definite D call. Trimming removed 3 bases at V and 7 bases at J, with 16 bases between. This CDR3 has 15 residues. Germline V gives CDR1 WSHSY, CDR2 SAAADI. The CDR3 DNA is TGCGCCAGCAGTGAAGTCGGGGAGGAATGGCAGCCCCAGCATTTT. Amino acids: CASSEVGEEWQPQHF.

This clonotype appeared once. The chain has TRBV2 and TRBJ1-5, with D possibly TRBD1 on 5 matching bases. The V gene's germline CDR1 is SNHLY and CDR2 FYNNEI. V lost 6 bases, J lost 5 bases, and 20 bases lay in between. This CDR3 contains 16 residues. The CDR3 coding sequence is TGTGCCAGCAGGAGCGGTGGCGGAGGGGCATATCAGCCCCAGCATTTT. Translating it yields CASRSGGGGAYQPQHF.

The chain is built from TRBV12-3 or TRBV12-4 and TRBJ2-1; 8 nucleotides match TRBD2. Unmatched junction bases numbered 11, after V lost 7 bases and J lost 6 bases. This CDR3 spans 15 amino acids. The CDR3 bases are TGTGCCAGCAAACCCGCGGGGGGTCTAGGCAATGAGCAGTTCTTC. As protein: CASKPAGGLGNEQFF.

The rearrangement uses TRBV4-3 and TRBJ2-4; D is unresolved. Germline V gives CDR1 LGHNA, CDR2 YSLEER. V was cut by 1 base and J by 2 bases, with 9 bases left in between. CDR3 length: 15 residues. The DNA for the CDR3 is TGCGCCAGCAGCCAAGGGCCGGGTACCAAAAACATTCAGTACTTC. It yields the protein CASSQGPGTKNIQYF.

This clonotype was recorded a few times. This rearrangement joins TRBV6-6 to TRBJ2-7, with no clear D. With 2 bases removed from V and 2 bases from J, the gap between germline ends came to 4 bases. Germline loops: CDR1 MNHNY, CDR2 SVGAGI (reference sequence). The CDR3 is 12 amino acids. In nucleotides, the CDR3 is TGTGCCAGCAGTTACCGGGCCTACGAGCAGTACTTC. Protein: CASSYRAYEQYF.

This clonotype was detected only a few times. The genes are TRBV7-2 and TRBJ2-4, with D tentatively TRBD1 (6 bases). V shed 0 bases and J shed 6 bases, with 12 bases lying between them. The CDR3 runs 15 residues. Germline V lookup: CDR1 SGHTA, CDR2 FQGNSA. This chain's CDR3 is CASSLASGAGNIQYF. Here the CDR3 DNA reads TGTGCCAGCAGCTTAGCCTCAGGGGCGGGAAACATTCAGTACTTC.

The chain carries TRBV5-5 and TRBJ1-1; no firm D call. Germline values: CDR1 SGHKS, CDR2 YYEKEE (reference sequence). The CDR3 totals 15 residues. Trimming stripped 0 bases from V and 4 bases from J, with 13 bases between. The CDR3 DNA reads as TGTGCCAGCAGCTTGGTGGCGGGAGTCGCCACTGAAGCTTTCTTT. Its protein product is CASSLVAGVATEAFF.

This rearrangement joins TRBV9 to TRBJ1-1, with 8 nucleotides matching TRBD1. With V trimmed by 1 base and J by 1 base, 3 bases remained unmatched. The CDR3 covers 15 residues. In germline, CDR1 is SGDLS, CDR2 YYNGEE. The CDR3 DNA reads as TGTGCCAGCAGCGTAAATGGACAGGGGAACACTGAAGCTTTCTTT. Amino acids: CASSVNGQGNTEAFF.

The chain uses TRBV18 and TRBJ2-3; D is perhaps TRBD1 (5 bases). From germline, CDR1 is KGHSH and CDR2 LQKENI. The CDR3 runs to 15 residues. V was trimmed by 2 bases and J by 4 bases, leaving 13 bases between them. The CDR3 region has the DNA TGTGCCAGCTCACCATGGACACCAGCCGCAGATACGCAGTATTTT. It yields the protein CASSPWTPAADTQYF.

Only one count was recorded for this clonotype. The chain has TRBV13 and TRBJ2-5; TRBD1 aligns across 10 bases. The CDR3 length is 16 residues. Germline CDR1 and CDR2: PRHDT and FYEKMQ (reference sequence). V lost 2 bases and J lost 2; bases outside the gene matches: 5. The CDR3 region has the DNA TGTGCCAGCAGCTTAATCGGGACAGGGGTTCAAGAGACCCAGTACTTC. The encoded protein is CASSLIGTGVQETQYF.